This TCR beta chain came from a study of shared clonotypes between healthy human individuals. Overall study results and limits: Among the subsets, naive ones generally showed larger estimated richness than memory ones.

About this clone itself: Antigen specificity is unknown.

V lost 3 bases to trimming and J lost 5 bases; unmatched junction nucleotides: 6. This CDR3 spans 14 amino acids. CDR1 SGHRS and CDR2 YFSETQ come from the germline V gene. Sequencing used immunoSEQ multiplex PCR; TCRdb keeps in-frame clones, though not all of them. The sample comprises about 2.4 million clones, 85% to 95% of which are singletons, and over 0.12% rests with the top ten. The sequenced sample was naive CD4+ T cells sorted from blood. Sample subset: CD45RA+ positively selected. This TCR was recovered from a man aged 18 to 29 in good health. The chain joins TRBV5-1 to TRBJ2-5; TRBD1 aligns across 8 bases. The chain's CDR3 is CASSSSGGRETQYF. In DNA form, the CDR3 reads TGCGCCAGCAGCTCCTCAGGGGGCAGGGAGACCCAGTACTTC.